This entry lists 9 T cell receptor beta chains sequenced from one sample in a study of memory CD4+ T cells and cytomegalovirus serostatus. The sort gate was single viable CD3+CD4+CD8-CD45RO+ cells for memory CD4+ T cells. Sequencing used immunoSEQ multiplex PCR; TCRdb keeps in-frame clones, though not all of them. Among roughly 49,000 clones listed, 82% were seen once. The sequenced material came from memory CD4+ T cells from blood. The receptors come from an adult in good health and CMV-seronegative.

The chain combines TRBV5-8 with TRBJ1-4; no reliable D call. Germline-derived CDR1 and CDR2 are SGHTS and YDEGEE. This CDR3 spans 15 amino acids. The germline V and J ends were trimmed by 3 bases and 0 bases, with 9 bases remaining between them. The CDR3, as DNA: TGTGCCAGCAGCTGGACCGGGACAACTAATGAAAAACTGTTTTTT. Protein sequence: CASSWTGTTNEKLFF.

In its sample, this clone was seen once. The V gene is TRBV4-1, the J gene TRBJ2-7; 8 nucleotides line up with TRBD1. The CDR3 length is 17 residues. Germline trimming cut 0 bases from V and 3 bases from J; bases unmatched to any gene: 10. Germline V CDR1 and CDR2: MGHRA, YSYEKL. The CDR3 sequence: CASSQDFRTGLYYEQYF. The CDR3 DNA reads as TGCGCCAGCAGCCAAGACTTCCGGACAGGGTTATACTACGAGCAGTACTTC.

This chain links TRBV2 with TRBJ2-5; 9 nucleotides align to TRBD1. This CDR3 is 15 amino acids long. Germline trimming cut 10 bases from V and 5 bases from J; bases unmatched to any gene: 14. The germline V gene has CDR1 SNHLY and CDR2 FYNNEI. The CDR3 bases are TGTGCCACAGCAGGGGGAGGGACAGGGTTGGAGACCCAGTACTTC. Translated, it gives CATAGGGTGLETQYF.

The V gene is TRBV28, the J gene TRBJ1-4; D perhaps matches TRBD1 (6 bases). This CDR3 contains 18 residues. Per germline, CDR1 MDHEN and CDR2 SYDVKM. V was clipped by 4 bases and J by 4 bases, with 22 bases between them. CDR3 loop: CASSSSMGGAGFNEKLFF. Here the CDR3 DNA reads TGTGCCAGCAGTTCTAGTATGGGGGGCGCCGGCTTTAATGAAAAACTGTTTTTT.

The chain carries TRBV6-6 and TRBJ1-1; D ambiguous. The germline V gene has CDR1 MNHNY and CDR2 SVGAGI (reference sequence). V lost 4 bases, J lost 6 bases, and 12 bases lay in between. This CDR3 contains 13 residues. The CDR3 DNA follows: TGTGCCAGCAGTTTCTTGGGCATCGCTGAAGCTTTCTTT. Protein: CASSFLGIAEAFF.

This clone has a handful of counts. The rearrangement links TRBV2 to TRBJ2-3, with 11 bases identical to TRBD2. This CDR3 is 14 amino acids long. CDR1 and CDR2 (germline): SNHLY, FYNNEI. With 8 bases clipped from V and 5 bases from J, the junction kept 6 bases outside the gene matches. The CDR3: CASGSGGVLDTQYF. DNA for the CDR3: TGTGCCAGCGGTAGCGGGGGGGTCTTAGATACGCAGTATTTT.

This rearrangement joins TRBV25-1 to TRBJ2-7; D gene uncertain. CDR1 is MGHDK and CDR2 is SYGVNS in the germline V gene. This CDR3 has 14 residues. The germline V and J ends were trimmed by 5 bases and 4 bases, with 15 bases remaining between them. For the CDR3, the DNA is TGTGCCAGCAGTCTCGCGGCAGGTGGATACGAGCAGTACTTC. Encoded protein: CASSLAAGGYEQYF.

This rearrangement joins TRBV4-3 to TRBJ1-6; D gene unclear. Germline V gene lookup returns CDR1 LGHNA and CDR2 YSLEER. The CDR3 totals 17 residues. V lost 0 bases to trimming and J lost 0 bases, with 9 bases between them. In DNA form, the CDR3 reads TGCGCCAGCAGCCAAGACGAGGCTAGCTCCTATAATTCACCCCTCCACTTT. Protein: CASSQDEASSYNSPLHF.

This chain uses TRBV10-3 with TRBJ1-2, with TRBD1 matching 7 bases. The CDR3 extends over 12 amino acids. V gave up 10 bases and J gave up 5 bases; unmatched junction bases: 7. CDR1 ENHRY and CDR2 SYGVKD come from the germline V gene. This CDR3 is CATQQGRYGYTF. The CDR3 DNA is TGTGCCACCCAACAGGGGCGATATGGCTACACCTTC.